This T cell receptor (beta chain) is drawn from a study of T-cell reconstitution after alpha-beta-depleted transplantation in children. Using unique molecular identifiers, the investigators prepared the TCRbeta library. MiXCR was run by TCRdb on the PCR reads, yielding one entry per CDR3 protein. The data show roughly 790,000 distinct CDR3 sequences, roughly 15% seen once. This clonotype was counted between two and nine times. This TCR was sampled from a male patient younger than 18 who had a stem cell transplant for acute lymphoblastic leukemia, so the T cells may come from the graft donor. This specimen consisted of PBMCs, mostly from graft donor cells, obtained 360 days after TCRalphabeta/CD19-depleted stem cell transplant.

CDR3 region: CATSRDVPELLETQYF. The CDR3 DNA reads TGTGCCACCAGCAGAGATGTGCCGGAACTTTTGGAGACCCAGTACTTC. The V gene is TRBV15, the J gene TRBJ2-5; D is undetermined. The CDR3 covers 16 residues. V shed 0 bases and J shed 5 bases, with 16 bases lying between them. Germline lookup yields CDR1 LNHNV and CDR2 YYDKDF (reference sequence).